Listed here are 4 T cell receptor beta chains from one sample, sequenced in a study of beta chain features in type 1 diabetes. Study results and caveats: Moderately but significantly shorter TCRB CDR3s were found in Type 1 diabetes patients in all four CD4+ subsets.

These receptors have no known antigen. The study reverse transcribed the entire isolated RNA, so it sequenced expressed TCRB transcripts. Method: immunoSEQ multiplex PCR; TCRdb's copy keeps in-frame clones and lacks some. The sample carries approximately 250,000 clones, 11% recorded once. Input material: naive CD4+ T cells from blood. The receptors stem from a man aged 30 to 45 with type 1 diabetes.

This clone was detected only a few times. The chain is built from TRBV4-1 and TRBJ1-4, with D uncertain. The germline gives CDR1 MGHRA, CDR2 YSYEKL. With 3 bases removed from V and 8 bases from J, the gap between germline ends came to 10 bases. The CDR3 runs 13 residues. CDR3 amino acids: CASSHPVPEKLFF. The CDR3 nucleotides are TGCGCCAGCAGCCACCCGGTTCCCGAAAAACTGTTTTTT.

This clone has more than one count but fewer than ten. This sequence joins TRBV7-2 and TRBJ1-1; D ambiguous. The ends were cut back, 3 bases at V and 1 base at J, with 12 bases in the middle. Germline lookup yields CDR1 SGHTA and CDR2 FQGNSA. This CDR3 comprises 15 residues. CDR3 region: CASSFRVVSNTEAFF. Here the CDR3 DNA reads TGTGCCAGCAGCTTCCGAGTAGTTTCGAACACTGAAGCTTTCTTT.

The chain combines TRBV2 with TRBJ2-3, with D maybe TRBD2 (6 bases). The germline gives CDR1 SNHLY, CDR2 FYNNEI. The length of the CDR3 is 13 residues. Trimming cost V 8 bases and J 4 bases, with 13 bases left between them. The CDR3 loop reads CASGGWVPDTQYF. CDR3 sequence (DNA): TGTGCCAGCGGAGGGTGGGTACCAGATACGCAGTATTTT.

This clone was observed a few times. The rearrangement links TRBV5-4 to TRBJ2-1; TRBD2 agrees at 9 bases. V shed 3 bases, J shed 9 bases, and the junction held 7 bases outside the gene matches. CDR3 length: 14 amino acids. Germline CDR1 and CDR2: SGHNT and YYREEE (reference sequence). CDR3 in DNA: TGTGCCAGCAGCTCTAGGACTAGCGATGGTGAGCAGTTCTTC. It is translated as CASSSRTSDGEQFF.